This is a list of T cell receptor beta chains from one sample in a study of blood T cell repertoires in COVID-19. Some clones are missing from TCRdb's copy, which holds only in-frame ones; the method was immunoSEQ multiplex PCR. The sample yields approximately 150,000 clones, more than 75% seen once. The specimen sequenced was peripheral blood. The origin of the receptors is a man aged 45-65 years who had recovered from COVID-19. The CDR3 runs from the conserved cysteine through the conserved F or W. Each record gives: D gene, clone size, J gene, V gene, CDR3 DNA, CDR3 protein. A D gene is named only where the DNA matches it firmly. Size is stated for part of the rows, as once, few or many counts, or as a class when the clone is expanded.

D: -
size: once
J: TRBJ2-7
V: TRBV12-1
DNA: TGTGCCAGCAGCTTTGGGAGGTCGGGGGTTATTCAATCCTACGAGCAGTACTTC
CDR3: CASSFGRSGVIQSYEQYF

D: TRBD1
size: -
J: TRBJ2-7
V: TRBV15
DNA: TGTGCCACCAGCACAGACAGGGGACCTTACGAGCAGTACTTC
CDR3: CATSTDRGPYEQYF

D: -
size: -
J: TRBJ2-2
V: TRBV24-1
DNA: TGTGCCACCTCACTAGGTACCGGGGAGCTGTTTTTT
CDR3: CATSLGTGELFF

D: -
size: -
J: TRBJ2-3
V: TRBV11-2
DNA: TGTGCCAGCAGGGCGCCAGGGATCCCAGATACGCAGTATTTT
CDR3: CASRAPGIPDTQYF

D: -
size: -
J: TRBJ1-6
V: TRBV27
DNA: TGTGCCAGCAGTTTACTGGCAGAAGATAATTCACCCCTCCACTTT
CDR3: CASSLLAEDNSPLHF

D: -
size: -
J: TRBJ1-1
V: TRBV6-5
DNA: TGTGCCAGCATGGGCAGAGAAAACACTGAAGCTTTCTTT
CDR3: CASMGRENTEAFF

D: TRBD2
size: -
J: TRBJ2-7
V: TRBV7-2
DNA: TGTGCCAGCAGCTTAGGTAGCGGGGGCTACGAGCAGTACTTC
CDR3: CASSLGSGGYEQYF

D: -
size: -
J: TRBJ2-5
V: TRBV7-9
DNA: TGTGCCAGCAGCTTTCTCGACAGGAGCGAGACCCAGTACTTC
CDR3: CASSFLDRSETQYF

D: TRBD1
size: -
J: TRBJ1-5
V: TRBV6-2/TRBV6-3
DNA: TGTGCCAGCAGTCAGACAGGGCTCAGCAATCAGCCCCAGCATTTT
CDR3: CASSQTGLSNQPQHF

D: -
size: once
J: TRBJ2-2
V: TRBV5-5
DNA: TGTGCCAGCAGCCCAACCGGGGAGCTGTTTTTT
CDR3: CASSPTGELFF

D: TRBD2
size: -
J: TRBJ2-1
V: TRBV27
DNA: TGTGCCAGCAGACCCGGGACTAGCGGGAGCGATGAGCAGTTCTTC
CDR3: CASRPGTSGSDEQFF